Below, 12 T cell receptor beta chains from the same sample are listed, as sequenced in a study of blood T cell repertoires in COVID-19. TCRdb's copy holds only in-frame clones and misses some; the assay was immunoSEQ multiplex PCR. Of 320,000 or so clones listed, about 85% were seen once; the top ten hold over 1.5%. The source material was PBMCs or T cells enriched from blood (not recorded which). The receptor source for this set is a woman in her twenties or thirties who had been exposed to COVID-19.

The chain combines TRBV7-9 with TRBJ2-3; 10 bases agree with TRBD2. CDR1 and CDR2 from the germline V gene are SEHNR and FQNEAQ (reference sequence). The CDR3 has 15 amino acids. J gave up 1 base and V 5 bases, and 3 bases lay outside the gene matches. The DNA for the CDR3 is TGTGCCAGCAGCCTTGGGACTAGCGGCACAGATACGCAGTATTTT. Translated, it gives CASSLGTSGTDTQYF.

The V call is TRBV14, the J call TRBJ1-2; TRBD1 agrees at 9 bases. Germline loops: CDR1 SGHDN, CDR2 FVKESK. Germline trimming cut 2 bases from V and 7 bases from J; bases unmatched to any gene: 5. The CDR3 is made up of 14 amino acids. CDR3 nucleotide sequence: TGTGCCAGCAGCCAATTGGACAGGGGATTTGGCTACACCTTC. Encoded protein: CASSQLDRGFGYTF.

This sequence joins TRBV5-1 and TRBJ1-3, with TRBD1 as a possible D gene (6 bases). The length of the CDR3 is 16 residues. Trimming shortened V by 1 base and J by 0 bases, and 11 bases separated the two germline ends. Germline CDR1 reads SGHRS; CDR2 reads YFSETQ. As DNA, the CDR3 is TGCGCCAGCAGCTTGACGGGACAACTCTCTGGAAACACCATATATTTT. This encodes CASSLTGQLSGNTIYF. Filled out from reference TRBV5-1 and TRBJ1-3, the complete variable domain reads KAGVTQTPRYLIKTRGQQVTLSCSPISGHRSVSWYQQTPGQGLQFLFEYFSETQRNKGNFPGRFSGRQFSNSRSEMNVSTLELGDSALYLCASSLTGQLSGNTIYFGEGSWLTVV.

This sequence joins TRBV30 and TRBJ1-2, with D unclear. V dropped 0 bases and J dropped 4 bases, with 15 bases sitting between them. The germline V gene has CDR1 GTSNPN and CDR2 SVGIG (reference sequence). This CDR3 is 15 amino acids long. The CDR3 reads CAWSVSRTSGYGYTF. In DNA form, the CDR3 reads TGTGCCTGGAGTGTATCCCGGACTAGCGGCTATGGCTACACCTTC.

The chain carries TRBV30 and TRBJ2-7; D is possibly TRBD1 (6 bases). Trimming cost V 3 bases and J 5 bases, with 23 bases left between them. The CDR3 extends over 16 amino acids. Germline CDR1 reads GTSNPN; CDR2 reads SVGIG (reference sequence). CDR3 in amino acids: CAWRETLRQVSHEQYF. The CDR3 nucleotides are TGTGCCTGGAGGGAGACACTGAGACAGGTAAGCCACGAGCAGTACTTC.

This chain joins TRBV9 and TRBJ1-2; 12 bases fit TRBD1. Germline V CDR1 and CDR2: SGDLS, YYNGEE. J lost 4 bases, V lost 4 bases, and 11 bases had no gene match. The CDR3 is 17 residues long. Written as DNA, the CDR3 is TGTGCCAGCAGCCAATCGGGACAGGGGGCTTTAGGCTATGGCTACACCTTC. It translates to CASSQSGQGALGYGYTF.

V usage is TRBV19 and J usage is TRBJ2-1; 7 bases align to TRBD2. Germline CDR1 and CDR2: LNHDA and SQIVND (reference sequence). The ends lost 6 bases at V and 9 bases at J; junction bases unmatched: 17. The CDR3 sequence is 16 residues long. The CDR3 loop reads CASRDSDGLVGREQFF. As DNA, the CDR3 is TGTGCCAGTAGGGACTCAGATGGACTAGTAGGTCGTGAGCAGTTCTTC.

The rearrangement joins TRBV25-1 to TRBJ2-1; a weak D match, TRBD2 (6 bases). V lost 1 base, J lost 0 bases, and 10 bases lay in between. The CDR3 length is 16 residues. CDR1 is MGHDK, CDR2 SYGVNS, per germline. CDR3 DNA: TGTGCCAGCAGTGAATGGGAGGTTAGCTCCTACAATGAGCAGTTCTTC. Encoded protein: CASSEWEVSSYNEQFF.

This rearrangement joins TRBV15 to TRBJ1-2; 7 bases match TRBD1. The CDR3 covers 15 residues. Trimming at V came to 0 bases and at J to 6 bases, leaving 7 bases not matched to a gene. Germline V lookup: CDR1 LNHNV, CDR2 YYDKDF (reference sequence). The CDR3 DNA reads TGTGCCACCAGCAGAGATAGGAACAGGGGCAATGGCTACACCTTC. It yields the protein CATSRDRNRGNGYTF.

The rearrangement uses TRBV5-8 and TRBJ1-1; the D gene is possibly TRBD1 (6 bases). The CDR3 loop spans 15 amino acids. Trimming removed 5 bases at V and 1 base at J, with 15 bases between. Germline V gene data show CDR1 as SGHTS and CDR2 as YDEGEE. The CDR3 loop is CASSHRTGSNTEAFF. CDR3 in DNA: TGTGCCAGCAGTCACCGCACAGGGTCGAACACTGAAGCTTTCTTT.

The chain employs TRBV5-4 and TRBJ1-5; a possible D gene is TRBD1 (6 bases). CDR3 length: 16 residues. Germline V gives CDR1 SGHNT, CDR2 YYREEE (reference sequence). The V and J ends lost 1 base and 5 bases respectively, with 16 bases between them. The CDR3 sequence is CASSLRAGVGDQPQHF. The DNA of the CDR3 is TGTGCCAGCAGCTTGCGGGCAGGGGTTGGAGATCAGCCCCAGCATTTT.

This chain uses TRBV19 with TRBJ1-2; unclear D gene. Trimming took off 2 bases at V and 3 bases at J, with 7 bases between the two ends. The CDR3 length is 13 residues. The V gene's germline CDR1 is LNHDA and CDR2 SQIVND (reference sequence). The CDR3 loop reads CASSIPGDYGYTF. The CDR3 DNA is TGTGCCAGTAGTATACCAGGTGACTATGGCTACACCTTC.